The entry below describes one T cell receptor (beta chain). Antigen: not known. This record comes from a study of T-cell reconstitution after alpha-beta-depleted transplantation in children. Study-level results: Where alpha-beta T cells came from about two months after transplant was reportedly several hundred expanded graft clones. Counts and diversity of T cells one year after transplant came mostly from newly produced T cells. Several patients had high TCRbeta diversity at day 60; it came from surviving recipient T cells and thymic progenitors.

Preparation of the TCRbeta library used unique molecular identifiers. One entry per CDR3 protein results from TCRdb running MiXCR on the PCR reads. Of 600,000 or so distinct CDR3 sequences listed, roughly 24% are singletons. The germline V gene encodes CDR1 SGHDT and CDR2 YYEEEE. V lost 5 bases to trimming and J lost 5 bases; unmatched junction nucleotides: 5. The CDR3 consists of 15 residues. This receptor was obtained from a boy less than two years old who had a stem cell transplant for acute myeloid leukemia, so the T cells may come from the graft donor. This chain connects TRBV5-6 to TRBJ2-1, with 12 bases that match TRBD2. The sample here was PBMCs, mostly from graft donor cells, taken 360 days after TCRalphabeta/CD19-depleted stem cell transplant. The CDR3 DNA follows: TGTGCCAGCAGGGTCCTAGCGGGGGGGCACAATGAGCAGTTCTTC. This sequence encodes CASRVLAGGHNEQFF.